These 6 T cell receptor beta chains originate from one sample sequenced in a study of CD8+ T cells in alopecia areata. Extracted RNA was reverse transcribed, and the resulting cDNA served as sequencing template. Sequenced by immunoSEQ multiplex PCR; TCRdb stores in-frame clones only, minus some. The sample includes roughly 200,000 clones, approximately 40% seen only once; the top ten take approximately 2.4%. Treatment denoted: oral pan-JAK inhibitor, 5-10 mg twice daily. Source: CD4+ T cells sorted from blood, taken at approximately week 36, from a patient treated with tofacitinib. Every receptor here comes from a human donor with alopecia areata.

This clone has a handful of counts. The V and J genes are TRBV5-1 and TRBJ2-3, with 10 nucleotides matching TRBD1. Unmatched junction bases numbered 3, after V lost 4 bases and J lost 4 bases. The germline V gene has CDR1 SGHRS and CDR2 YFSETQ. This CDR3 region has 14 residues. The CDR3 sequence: CASSTGQGADTQYF. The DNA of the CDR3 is TGCGCCAGCAGCACAGGACAGGGGGCAGATACGCAGTATTTT.

Here the CDR3 reads CASSLDLARPVAFF. In DNA, the CDR3 is TGTGCCAGCAGCTTAGATCTAGCCCGGCCGGTCGCTTTCTTT. This chain connects TRBV11-2 to TRBJ1-1; D remains unclear. V lost 0 bases and J 11 bases, leaving 16 bases between the germline ends. Germline V gene lookup returns CDR1 SGHAT and CDR2 FQNNGV. The CDR3 has 14 residues.

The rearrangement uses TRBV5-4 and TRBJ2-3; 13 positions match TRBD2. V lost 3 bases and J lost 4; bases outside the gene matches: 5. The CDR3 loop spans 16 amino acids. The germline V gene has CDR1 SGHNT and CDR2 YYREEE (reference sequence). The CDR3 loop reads CASSSRTSGSADTQYF. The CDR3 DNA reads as TGTGCCAGCAGCTCCAGGACTAGCGGGAGTGCAGATACGCAGTATTTT.

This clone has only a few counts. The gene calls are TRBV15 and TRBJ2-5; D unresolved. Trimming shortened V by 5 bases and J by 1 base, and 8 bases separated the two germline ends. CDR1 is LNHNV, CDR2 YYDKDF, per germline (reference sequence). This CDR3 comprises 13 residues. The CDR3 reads CATSPGSQETQYF. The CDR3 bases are TGTGCCACCAGCCCCGGCAGCCAAGAGACCCAGTACTTC.

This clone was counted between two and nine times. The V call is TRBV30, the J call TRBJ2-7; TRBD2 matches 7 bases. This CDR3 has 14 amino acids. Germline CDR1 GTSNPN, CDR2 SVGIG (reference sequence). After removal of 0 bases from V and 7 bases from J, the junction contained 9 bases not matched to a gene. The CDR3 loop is CAWSVRREAGEQYF. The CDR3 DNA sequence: TGTGCCTGGAGTGTACGCCGGGAGGCGGGTGAGCAGTACTTC.

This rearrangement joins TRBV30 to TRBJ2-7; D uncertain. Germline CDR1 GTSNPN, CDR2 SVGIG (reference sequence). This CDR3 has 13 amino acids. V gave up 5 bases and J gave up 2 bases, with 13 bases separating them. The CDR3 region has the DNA TGTGCCTGGTGTCTCCCGCCGGCCTACGAGCAGTACTTC. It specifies CAWCLPPAYEQYF.